This T cell receptor (beta chain) derives from a study of technical replicates of blood from a few donors. TCRdb keeps only in-frame clones here, not all; method: immunoSEQ multiplex PCR. Of 65,000 to 85,000 clones in the sample, roughly 93% are singletons; the top ten hold approximately 0.4%. Per the germline V gene, CDR1 is LGHNA and CDR2 is YNFKEQ. The CDR3 loop spans 16 amino acids. V dropped 1 base and J dropped 5 bases, with 14 bases sitting between them. The chain uses TRBV4-2 and TRBJ1-4, with no clear D. This TCR derives from a human donor in good health. The sample was T cells isolated from PBMCs. In DNA form, the CDR3 reads TGTGCCAGCAGCCAAGCGGCGGACGCGGGGAATGAAAAACTGTTTTTT. This sequence encodes CASSQAADAGNEKLFF.